The T cell receptor (beta chain) under discussion was sequenced for a study of T-cell memory formation after mild COVID-19. General study points: CD4+ contracting clones were mainly CM and EM; CD8+ ones, EMRA.

This clonotype was seen a few times. Antigen specificity is unknown. CDR1 and CDR2 from the germline V gene are LGHNA and YSLEER. V shed 1 base and J 3 bases; nucleotides not matched to a gene: 7. CDR3 size: 17 residues. Researchers used 5'RACE with constant-segment primers to make TCR alpha and TCR beta cDNA libraries that carry sample barcodes and UMIs. TCRdb re-derived calls from the 5' RACE reads in MiXCR, one entry per CDR3 protein. Seen here are over 40,000 distinct CDR3 sequences, around 12% observed once, and the top ten hold approximately 25%. The chain links TRBV4-3 to TRBJ2-2, with 8 bases aligning to TRBD1. Input material: PBMCs or a T cell subset sorted from them (not recorded which). The receptor comes from a man aged 18-30 years who had mild COVID-19 (a few samples of this study predate the infection). Cell type and time point are not known. As DNA, the CDR3 is TGCGCCAGCAGCCAAGGGTTCAGGGGGCTCGACACCGGGGAGCTGTTTTTT. It specifies CASSQGFRGLDTGELFF.